A selection of T cell receptor beta chains follows, all from one sample in a study of shared clonotypes between healthy human individuals. The repertoire was sequenced with immunoSEQ multiplex PCR; TCRdb's copy has only in-frame clones and lacks some. This sample has 980,000 or so clones; more than 75% occur once, and the top ten carry approximately 1.5%. The material sequenced was memory CD4+ T cells sorted from blood. Source of these receptors: a man aged 18-30 years in good health. The CDR3 runs from the conserved cysteine through the conserved F or W. D genes are given only for firm matches. Size is stated for part of the rows, as once, few or many counts, or as a class when the clone is expanded.

clone_size	v_call	j_call	d_call	cdr3_aa	cdr3_nt
-	TRBV19	TRBJ2-3	-	CASSISLRGADTQYF	TGTGCCAGTAGTATCTCCCTTAGGGGGGCAGATACGCAGTATTTT
-	TRBV4-1	TRBJ1-1	-	CASSQTTGQNTEAFF	TGCGCCAGCAGCCAGACCACAGGCCAGAACACTGAAGCTTTCTTT
-	TRBV30	TRBJ1-6	-	CALGRYNSPLHF	TGTGCCTTAGGACGCTATAATTCACCCCTCCACTTT
-	TRBV5-1	TRBJ1-1	TRBD1	CASSPPGQQNTEAFF	TGCGCCAGCAGTCCTCCGGGACAGCAGAACACTGAAGCTTTCTTT
-	TRBV2	TRBJ2-1	-	CASSEARPLSHNEQFF	TGTGCCAGCAGTGAAGCGAGGCCACTCTCCCACAATGAGCAGTTCTTC
-	TRBV18	TRBJ2-5	TRBD2	CASSPAGGIETQYF	TGTGCCAGCTCACCGGCGGGGGGAATAGAGACCCAGTACTTC
-	TRBV7-9	TRBJ2-7	TRBD2	CASSKTEGLAIYEQYF	TGTGCCAGCAGCAAAACGGAGGGACTAGCGATTTACGAGCAGTACTTC
-	TRBV19	TRBJ1-5	-	CASSIDRRGRRPQHF	TGTGCCAGTAGTATCGACAGGCGTGGGCGTCGGCCCCAGCATTTT
-	TRBV5-1	TRBJ1-1	-	CASSLFAGLNTEAFF	TGCGCCAGCAGCTTGTTTGCAGGGTTGAACACTGAAGCTTTCTTT
-	TRBV25-1	TRBJ2-1	TRBD1	CASQTSTGQGSHNEQFF	TGTGCCAGCCAAACCTCGACGGGACAGGGGTCCCACAATGAGCAGTTCTTC
few	TRBV6-1	TRBJ1-5	TRBD1	CASSEALAGGLGSNQPQHF	TGTGCCAGCAGTGAAGCGCTGGCAGGGGGCTTGGGGAGCAATCAGCCCCAGCATTTT
-	TRBV7-2	TRBJ2-2	-	CASSLYPLSNTGELFF	TGTGCCAGCAGCTTATACCCTTTATCGAACACCGGGGAGCTGTTTTTT
-	TRBV15	TRBJ2-5	-	CATSVDSGETQYF	TGTGCCACCAGCGTCGACTCGGGGGAGACCCAGTACTTC